The 5 T cell receptor beta chains presented below share a single source sample, sequenced in a study of shared clonotypes between healthy human individuals. Clones were read by immunoSEQ multiplex PCR, and TCRdb kept only the in-frame ones, dropping some. In the table there are some 1.5 million clones, about 98% of which are singletons. Sequences were obtained from naive CD4+ T cells sorted from blood. Subset defined: CD45RA+ positively selected. These receptors were obtained from a man aged 25 to 45 in good health.

CDR3 DNA: TGCGCCAGCAGCTTGACAGGCGTTGCAACTAATGAAAAACTGTTTTTT. Translated: CASSLTGVATNEKLFF. V and J are TRBV5-1 and TRBJ1-4, with D possibly being TRBD1 (5 bases). The CDR3 consists of 16 residues. V lost 1 base and J lost 0, with 10 bases in between. Per the germline V gene, CDR1 is SGHRS and CDR2 is YFSETQ.

This chain connects TRBV28 to TRBJ1-1, with D unresolved. The CDR3 runs to 16 residues. CDR1 MDHEN and CDR2 SYDVKM come from the germline V gene. Trimming pared 5 bases from V and 1 base from J, leaving 17 bases between. CDR3 DNA: TGTGCCAGCAGTAAGGACCGACGAGAGAAGAACACTGAAGCTTTCTTT. Its protein is CASSKDRREKNTEAFF.

Here the CDR3 reads CAWIKEYNEQFF. The CDR3 nucleotides read TGTGCCTGGATAAAGGAATACAATGAGCAGTTCTTC. V is TRBV30 and J is TRBJ2-1; D remains unclear. The CDR3 spans 12 residues. V gave up 4 bases and J gave up 4 bases, with 8 bases separating them. Germline V gene sequence: CDR1 GTSNPN, CDR2 SVGIG (reference sequence).

This clone is a singleton in its sample. CDR3 amino acids: CASSFIGNSYEQYF. CDR3 DNA sequence: TGCGCCAGCAGCTTTATAGGAAACTCCTACGAGCAGTACTTC. V gene TRBV5-1 combines with J gene TRBJ2-7; no clear D. Deletions cut 2 bases from V and 0 bases from J, with 9 bases between. The length of the CDR3 is 14 residues. The germline gives CDR1 SGHRS, CDR2 YFSETQ.

The rearrangement links TRBV29-1 to TRBJ1-2, with a possible D match to TRBD1 (6 bases). V was trimmed by 1 base and J by 6 bases, leaving 18 bases between them. The germline gives CDR1 SQVTM, CDR2 ANQGSEA. CDR3 length: 15 residues. CDR3: CSVEGGPGEVDGYTF. The CDR3, as DNA: TGCAGCGTTGAAGGGGGTCCAGGGGAAGTGGATGGCTACACCTTC.